Each of the 12 T cell receptor beta chains below was sequenced from the same sample in a study of OX40 agonist ivuxolimab in advanced cancers. Method: immunoSEQ multiplex PCR; TCRdb's copy keeps in-frame clones and lacks some. The table records tens of thousands of clones, around three quarters of them present only once. This specimen consisted of CD4+ or CD8+ T cells sorted from blood, obtained in a trial of the OX40 agonist ivuxolimab. All receptors derive from an adult with an advanced solid tumor such as melanoma, head and neck, liver or kidney cancer.

In its sample, this clone was seen a few times. V usage is TRBV28 and J usage is TRBJ1-1; no definite D call. CDR3 length equals 11 residues. V dropped 4 bases and J dropped 14 bases, with 14 bases sitting between them. The germline gives CDR1 MDHEN, CDR2 SYDVKM. The CDR3 DNA reads as TGTGCCAGCAGTTCGGTGACGGTGCTATTCTTT. It yields the protein CASSSVTVLFF. Based on the CDR3 plus reference TRBV28 and TRBJ1-1, the full variable domain is DVKVTQSSRYLVKRTGEKVFLECVQDMDHENMFWYRQDPGLGLRLIYFSYDVKMKEKGDIPEGYSVSREKKERFSLILESASTNQTSMYLCASSSVTVLFFGQGTRLTVV.

This clone was detected a few times. V is TRBV19 and J is TRBJ1-4, with TRBD1 matching 9 bases. The germline V gene has CDR1 LNHDA and CDR2 SQIVND (reference sequence). The trim removed 9 bases at V and 4 bases at J, leaving 9 bases unmatched. CDR3 length: 15 residues. CDR3 in DNA: TGTGCCAGCAGCGACAGGGGGGACTATAATGAAAAACTGTTTTTT. It encodes CASSDRGDYNEKLFF.

This rearrangement joins TRBV4-1 to TRBJ1-4; D not resolved. Germline CDR1 MGHRA, CDR2 YSYEKL. V was shortened by 4 bases and J by 8 bases, with 17 bases between the two germline ends. The CDR3 sequence is 15 residues long. Written as DNA, the CDR3 is TGCGCCAGCAGCCTCCGACAAGCCGGAGGCGAAAAACTGTTTTTT. This translates into CASSLRQAGGEKLFF.

V gene TRBV30 combines with J gene TRBJ1-3; maybe TRBD1 (5 bases). Between the trimmed V and J ends, which lost 5 bases and 2 bases, there was a span of 10 bases. This CDR3 region has 13 residues. CDR1 is GTSNPN, CDR2 SVGIG, per germline (reference sequence). The CDR3 DNA sequence: TGTGCCTGGTACGGGGCAACTGGAAACACCATATATTTT. Amino acid sequence: CAWYGATGNTIYF.

The chain has TRBV28 and TRBJ1-2, with 7 bases fitting TRBD1. CDR1 is MDHEN and CDR2 is SYDVKM in the germline V gene. The V and J ends lost 5 bases and 2 bases, in that order; junction bases with no gene match: 5. The CDR3 runs 14 residues. The CDR3 here is CASSGSRGNYGYTF. For the CDR3, the DNA is TGTGCCAGCAGTGGTAGCAGGGGGAACTATGGCTACACCTTC.

This chain joins TRBV9 and TRBJ2-2, with 9 bases lining up with TRBD1. This CDR3 region has 15 residues. Per germline, CDR1 SGDLS and CDR2 YYNGEE. Trimming removed 0 bases from V and 7 bases from J; junction bases left unmatched: 4. CDR3 coding DNA: TGTGCCAGCAGCGTAGTAGACAGGGGGAGCGGGGAGCTGTTTTTT. Amino acids: CASSVVDRGSGELFF.

This clone was seen a few times. The rearrangement links TRBV4-3 to TRBJ2-3; D gene unclear. The CDR3 totals 15 residues. V lost 1 base and J 2 bases, leaving 10 bases between the germline ends. The V gene's germline CDR1 is LGHNA and CDR2 YSLEER. The CDR3 coding sequence is TGCGCCAGCAGCCAAGGAGGAAAAATCACAGATACGCAGTATTTT. It translates to CASSQGGKITDTQYF.

The rearrangement links TRBV10-2 to TRBJ1-1; D unresolved. The CDR3 length is 12 residues. Trimming took off 6 bases at V and 8 bases at J, with 13 bases between the two ends. Germline V gene lookup returns CDR1 WSHSY and CDR2 SAAADI. The CDR3 sequence: CASSPERVEAFF. As DNA, the CDR3 is TGCGCCAGCAGCCCAGAACGGGTCGAAGCTTTCTTT.

This clone has only a few counts. The chain has TRBV5-4 and TRBJ2-5; TRBD1 matches 8 bases. In germline, CDR1 is SGHNT, CDR2 YYREEE (reference sequence). This CDR3 contains 13 residues. With 10 bases clipped from V and 5 bases from J, the junction kept 10 bases outside the gene matches. CDR3 nucleotides: TGTGCCTACGACAGGGGAATAACTGAGACCCAGTACTTC. Protein sequence: CAYDRGITETQYF.

This chain links TRBV5-1 with TRBJ1-5; TRBD1 is a possible D gene (5 bases). The CDR3 runs to 14 residues. CDR1 and CDR2 from the germline V gene are SGHRS and YFSETQ. V lost 0 bases and J 6 bases, leaving 10 bases between the germline ends. CDR3 sequence (DNA): TGCGCCAGCAGCTTGGGAGGGGCAGCTCAGCCCCAGCATTTT. This encodes CASSLGGAAQPQHF. Looking up the rest from reference TRBV5-1 and TRBJ1-5 gives the full variable domain: KAGVTQTPRYLIKTRGQQVTLSCSPISGHRSVSWYQQTPGQGLQFLFEYFSETQRNKGNFPGRFSGRQFSNSRSEMNVSTLELGDSALYLCASSLGGAAQPQHFGDGTRLSIL.

The rearrangement joins TRBV7-9 to TRBJ1-2, with no clear D. V shed 1 base and J shed 6 bases, with 6 bases lying between them. This CDR3 contains 12 residues. CDR1 and CDR2 from the germline V gene are SEHNR and FQNEAQ (reference sequence). CDR3 in amino acids: CASSLGRDGYTF. CDR3 nucleotides: TGTGCCAGCAGCTTAGGTAGGGATGGCTACACCTTC.

This chain joins TRBV7-2 and TRBJ2-5; D gene ambiguous. CDR1 and CDR2 from the germline V gene are SGHTA and FQGNSA. Trimming cost V 7 bases and J 4 bases, with 13 bases left between them. The CDR3 is 13 amino acids. The CDR3 DNA sequence: TGTGCCAGCACCCCCCAGCGTGTAGAGACCCAGTACTTC. Amino acid sequence: CASTPQRVETQYF. The full variable domain, in which reference TRBV7-2 and TRBJ2-5 provide the parts outside the CDR3, is GAGVSQSPSNKVTEKGKDVELRCDPISGHTALYWYRQSLGQGLEFLIYFQGNSAPDKSGLPSDRFSAERTGGSVSTLTIQRTQQEDSAVYLCASTPQRVETQYFGPGTRLLVL.